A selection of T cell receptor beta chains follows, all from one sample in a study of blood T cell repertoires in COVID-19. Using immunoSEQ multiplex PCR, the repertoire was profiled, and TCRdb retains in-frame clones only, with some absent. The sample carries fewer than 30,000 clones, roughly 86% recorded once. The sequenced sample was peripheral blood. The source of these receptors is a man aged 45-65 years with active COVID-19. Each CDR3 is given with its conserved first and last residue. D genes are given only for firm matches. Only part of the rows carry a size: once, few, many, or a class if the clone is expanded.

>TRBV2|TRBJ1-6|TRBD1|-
TGTGCCAGCAGGGGACAGGGGCCCTCCACTTCACCCCTCCACTTT
CASRGQGPSTSPLHF
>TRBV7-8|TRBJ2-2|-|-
TGTGCCAGCAGCTTAGCCAGGGCCGGGGAGCTGTTTTTT
CASSLARAGELFF
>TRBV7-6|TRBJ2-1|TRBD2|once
TGTGCCAGCAGCTTAGCGTTCGGGACTAGCGGGAGGGTTAATGAGCAGTTCTTC
CASSLAFGTSGRVNEQFF
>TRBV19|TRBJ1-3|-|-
TGTGCCAGTAGTATTGAGGCCAGAGGAAACACCATATATTTT
CASSIEARGNTIYF
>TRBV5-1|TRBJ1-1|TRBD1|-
TGCGCCAGCAGCTTGAGGACAGGGGAGGGCACTGAAGCTTTCTTT
CASSLRTGEGTEAFF
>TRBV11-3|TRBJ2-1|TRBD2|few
TGTGCCAGCAGCTTAGTTTGGGGAGGGGATGAGCAGTTCTTC
CASSLVWGGDEQFF
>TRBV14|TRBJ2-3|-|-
TGTGCCAGCAGCCCCCTTAGAAGCACAGATACGCAGTATTTT
CASSPLRSTDTQYF
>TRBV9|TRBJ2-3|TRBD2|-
TGTGCCAGCAGCGCGGGACTAGCGGGAAGCACAGATACGCAGTATTTT
CASSAGLAGSTDTQYF
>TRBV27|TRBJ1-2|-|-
TGTGCCAGCAGTTCCGGGGCTAACTATGGCTACACCTTC
CASSSGANYGYTF
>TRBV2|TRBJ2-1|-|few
TGTGCCAGCATCCGGGACACCTACAATGAGCAGTTCTTC
CASIRDTYNEQFF
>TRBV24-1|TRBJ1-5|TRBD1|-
TGTGCCACCAGTGATTCACACAGGGGGTGGAATCAGCCCCAGCATTTT
CATSDSHRGWNQPQHF
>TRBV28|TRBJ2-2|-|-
TGTGCCAGCAGTTTAGATGTTTGCGCCGGGGAGCTGTTTTTT
CASSLDVCAGELFF
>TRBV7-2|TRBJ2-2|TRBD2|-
TGTGCCAGCAGCACCAGGACTAGCGGGAGAGCGAACACCGGGGAGCTGTTTTTT
CASSTRTSGRANTGELFF
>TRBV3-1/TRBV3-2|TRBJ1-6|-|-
TGTGCCAGCAGCCCCCCTGTGGCGGCCCAACATAATTCACCCCTCCACTTT
CASSPPVAAQHNSPLHF